The 3 T cell receptor beta chains listed next were all sequenced from one sample in a study of cytomegalovirus exposure and HLA in healthy donors. PCR amplification relied on 60 Vbeta primers (plus 13 Jbeta primers). Some clones are missing from TCRdb's copy, which holds only in-frame ones; the method was immunoSEQ multiplex PCR. Here the sample spans about 160,000 clones, approximately 80% being singletons. Sequencing was done on a sample of PBMCs. Receptors were obtained from a male donor in good health and CMV-seronegative.

The chain recombines TRBV6-5 with TRBJ1-2; 7 nucleotides agree with TRBD1. There are 16 residues in the CDR3. Germline V CDR1 and CDR2: MNHEY, SVGAGI. Trimming removed 0 bases from V and 1 base from J; junction bases left unmatched: 5. The CDR3 DNA follows: TGTGCCAGCAGTTACTCGAGGCAGGGGGTTAACTATGGCTACACCTTC. It specifies CASSYSRQGVNYGYTF.

This clone appeared a single time. This CDR3 reads CASRFHPSGEETQYF. The CDR3 DNA follows: TGTGCAAGTCGCTTTCACCCTAGCGGGGAAGAGACCCAGTACTTC. The chain employs TRBV12-2 and TRBJ2-5; the tabulated D call, TRBD2, remains unverified against the DNA. TRBV12-2 is tagged as a pseudogene. This CDR3 spans 15 amino acids.

The chain carries TRBV19 and TRBJ2-7; 8 bases match TRBD1. CDR1 and CDR2 from the germline V gene are LNHDA and SQIVND (reference sequence). V lost 6 bases and J lost 0; bases outside the gene matches: 7. The CDR3 consists of 15 residues. DNA for the CDR3: TGTGCCAGTAGCGCCGACAGGGGATACTCCTACGAGCAGTACTTC. Translation: CASSADRGYSYEQYF. Full variable domain (rest looked up from reference TRBV19 and TRBJ2-7): DGGITQSPKYLFRKEGQNVTLSCEQNLNHDAMYWYRQDPGQGLRLIYYSQIVNDFQKGDIAEGYSVSREKKESFPLTVTSAQKNPTAFYLCASSADRGYSYEQYFGPGTRLTVT.